These T cell receptor beta chains were read from a single sample in a study of post-analysis software for immune sequencing data. MiXCR was run by TCRdb on the PCR reads, yielding one entry per CDR3 protein. The sample has fewer than 850,000 distinct CDR3 sequences; 25% to 30% are singletons. Sequencing was done on a sample of blood. All receptors come from a girl aged 5 to 17 with multiple sclerosis. The CDR3 runs from the conserved cysteine through the conserved F or W. The order of the fields is J gene, V gene, CDR3 protein.

J gene: TRBJ2-1
V gene: TRBV6-4
CDR3 protein: CASSCRTSGRSYNEQFF

J gene: TRBJ2-6
V gene: TRBV6-4
CDR3 protein: CASSDWGRRGGSGANVLTF

J gene: TRBJ2-3
V gene: TRBV7-9
CDR3 protein: CASRTNPGGPISGTDTQYF

J gene: TRBJ1-4
V gene: TRBV7-2
CDR3 protein: CASSVLQGANEKLFF

J gene: TRBJ1-2
V gene: TRBV7-2
CDR3 protein: CAGPPGRNYGYTF

J gene: TRBJ1-1
V gene: TRBV20-1
CDR3 protein: CSARDFIGGTEAFF

J gene: TRBJ1-5
V gene: TRBV6-2/TRBV6-3
CDR3 protein: CASSHDRGYNQPQHF

J gene: TRBJ1-2
V gene: TRBV13
CDR3 protein: CASSLGALTYGYTF

J gene: TRBJ1-3
V gene: TRBV7-9
CDR3 protein: CASRPGPSGNTIYF

J gene: TRBJ2-3
V gene: TRBV29-1
CDR3 protein: CSVTTGDTYAQYF

J gene: TRBJ2-7
V gene: TRBV29-1
CDR3 protein: CSVDERVGGEQYF

J gene: TRBJ2-5
V gene: TRBV6-6
CDR3 protein: CASSSGSSAGETQYF

J gene: TRBJ2-7
V gene: TRBV4-3
CDR3 protein: CASSQDLGQSSYEQYF

J gene: TRBJ2-3
V gene: TRBV27
CDR3 protein: CASANRGSRYF

J gene: TRBJ1-2
V gene: TRBV5-1
CDR3 protein: CASSFGTRTTNYGYTF

J gene: TRBJ2-3
V gene: TRBV2
CDR3 protein: CARPGVRRTDTQYF

J gene: TRBJ1-5
V gene: TRBV20-1
CDR3 protein: CSARGGLQGNYSNQPQHF

J gene: TRBJ2-7
V gene: TRBV7-8
CDR3 protein: CASSSRGLTYEQYF

J gene: TRBJ2-7
V gene: TRBV10-3
CDR3 protein: CAISEGPAGGREQYF

J gene: TRBJ2-3
V gene: TRBV27
CDR3 protein: CASSLSGGGGNTDTQYF